Reported below is one TCR beta chain. This sample was included in a study of cytomegalovirus exposure and HLA in healthy donors. CDR3 length: 17 residues. With 2 bases clipped from V and 2 bases from J, the junction kept 10 bases outside the gene matches. Germline V gene sequence: CDR1 SGHTA, CDR2 FQGNSA. Some clones are missing from TCRdb's copy, which holds only in-frame ones; the method was immunoSEQ multiplex PCR. Of 150,000 to 200,000 clones in the sample, approximately 96% were seen once. The chain carries TRBV7-2 and TRBJ2-7; 9 nucleotides agree with TRBD1. This clonotype originated in a woman under 30 in good health and CMV-seronegative. Input material: PBMCs. As DNA, the CDR3 is TGTGCCAGCAGCTTATCCCCCGGGACAGGGTCAACCTACGAGCAGTACTTC. Its protein is CASSLSPGTGSTYEQYF.